This passage covers 29 T cell receptor beta chains from one sample sequenced in a study of blood T cell repertoires in COVID-19. The protocol was immunoSEQ multiplex PCR, while the TCRdb copy is restricted to in-frame clones and leaves out a portion. The table lists roughly 190,000 clones, around 80% of them singletons. Sequenced material: peripheral blood. These receptors were obtained from a woman between 65 and 79 years old with COVID-19, enrolled during active disease.

The genes are TRBV12-3 or TRBV12-4 and TRBJ2-1, with D unresolved. Trimming pared 4 bases from V and 10 bases from J, leaving 8 bases between. The CDR3 spans 11 residues. The DNA for the CDR3 is TGTGCCAGCAGTTCCCTCCGGGAGCAGTTCTTC. It specifies CASSSLREQFF.

This chain connects TRBV6-5 to TRBJ2-2, with D possibly being TRBD1 (6 bases). This CDR3 spans 15 amino acids. Germline V gene lookup returns CDR1 MNHEY and CDR2 SVGAGI. Trimming stripped 8 bases from V and 1 base from J, with 14 bases between. CDR3 sequence: CASSKGHKNTGELFF. The CDR3 coding sequence is TGTGCCAGCTCTAAGGGACACAAGAACACCGGGGAGCTGTTTTTT.

The chain carries TRBV6-5 and TRBJ1-5; possible D gene TRBD1, 5 bases. The CDR3 has 13 amino acids. Germline lookup yields CDR1 MNHEY and CDR2 SVGAGI. V lost 6 bases to trimming and J lost 2 bases, with 8 bases between them. CDR3 in amino acids: CASSARGNQPQHF. The CDR3 DNA follows: TGTGCCAGCAGCGCCAGGGGCAATCAGCCCCAGCATTTT.

This clone was found a few times. The chain has TRBV29-1 and TRBJ1-5; D uncertain. Germline assignment: CDR1 SQVTM and CDR2 ANQGSEA. Deletions cut 5 bases from V and 3 bases from J, with 8 bases between. The CDR3 length is 12 residues. The CDR3 bases are TGCAGCGTTTCACAGAACAATCAGCCCCAGCATTTT. Translated, it gives CSVSQNNQPQHF. The full variable domain, its missing parts supplied by reference TRBV29-1 and TRBJ1-5, is SAVISQKPSRDICQRGTSLTIQCQVDSQVTMMFWYRQQPGQSLTLIATANQGSEATYESGFVIDKFPISRPNLTFSTLTVSNMSPEDSSIYLCSVSQNNQPQHFGDGTRLSIL.

This clone was observed once. The rearrangement links TRBV20-1 to TRBJ2-3, with D perhaps TRBD2 (6 bases). V lost 6 bases, J lost 5 bases, and 9 bases lay in between. The CDR3 extends over 11 amino acids. Germline loops: CDR1 DFQATT, CDR2 SNEGSKA (reference sequence). The CDR3 protein is CSAGTLDTQYF. The CDR3 nucleotides are TGCAGTGCCGGGACTTTAGATACGCAGTATTTT.

J is TRBJ2-5 and V is TRBV14; TRBD1 matches 7 bases. Losses at the gene ends were 6 bases for V and 6 bases for J; bases not matched to a gene: 10. CDR3 length: 14 residues. The V gene's germline CDR1 is SGHDN and CDR2 FVKESK. Here the CDR3 reads CASRDPKGAKTQYF. The CDR3 nucleotides are TGTGCCAGCAGGGATCCTAAGGGGGCGAAGACCCAGTACTTC. The full variable domain, with the rest looked up from reference TRBV14 and TRBJ2-5, is EAGVTQFPSHSVIEKGQTVTLRCDPISGHDNLYWYRRVMGKEIKFLLHFVKESKQDESGMPNNRFLAERTGGTYSTLKVQPAELEDSGVYFCASRDPKGAKTQYFGPGTRLLVL.

This rearrangement joins TRBV10-3 to TRBJ2-1, with no clear D. The germline V gene has CDR1 ENHRY and CDR2 SYGVKD. V lost 8 bases to trimming and J lost 5 bases, with 13 bases between them. The CDR3 is 13 amino acids. CDR3 sequence reads: CAIGKSLDNEQFF. CDR3 DNA: TGTGCCATCGGAAAGAGCCTAGACAATGAGCAGTTCTTC.

The J gene is TRBJ2-1, the V gene TRBV6-5; tentatively, D is TRBD1 (6 bases). Germline V CDR1 and CDR2: MNHEY, SVGAGI. There are 13 residues in the CDR3. The germline V and J ends were trimmed by 6 bases and 0 bases, with 6 bases remaining between them. The CDR3 sequence is CASRGASYNEQFF. The DNA for the CDR3 is TGTGCCAGCAGGGGGGCCTCCTACAATGAGCAGTTCTTC.

Notes on this clone: Additional DNA sequences in this sample encode the identical CDR3. This sequence joins TRBV5-8 and TRBJ1-6, with a weak D call TRBD1 (6 bases). The CDR3 length is 14 residues. The V end lost 2 bases, the J end lost 5 bases, and 8 bases lay between the germline ends. From germline, CDR1 is SGHTS and CDR2 YDEGEE. The CDR3 loop reads CASSFRGDNSPLHF. The CDR3 bases are TGTGCCAGCAGCTTCAGGGGAGATAATTCACCCCTCCACTTT.

This clone was recorded once. For the CDR3, the DNA is TGTGCCAGCAGTTTACGGGGGGCTCGGGACACTGAAGCTTTCTTT. This gives the protein CASSLRGARDTEAFF. The chain carries TRBV28 and TRBJ1-1; perhaps TRBD1 as D (6 bases). This CDR3 region has 15 residues. V was shortened by 2 bases and J by 3 bases, with 13 bases between the two germline ends. The germline V gene has CDR1 MDHEN and CDR2 SYDVKM.

The rearrangement uses TRBV18 and TRBJ2-3; 14 bases fit TRBD2. Germline V gives CDR1 KGHSH, CDR2 LQKENI. The CDR3 is 16 amino acids. The ends lost 2 bases at V and 4 bases at J; junction bases unmatched: 2. CDR3 coding DNA: TGTGCCAGCTCACCAACGACTAGCGGGGGGGCAGATACGCAGTATTTT. Translated: CASSPTTSGGADTQYF.

The V and J genes are TRBV19 and TRBJ2-3; perhaps TRBD2 as D (6 bases). The CDR3 consists of 12 residues. Germline CDR1 is LNHDA and CDR2 is SQIVND (reference sequence). Trimming cost V 7 bases and J 5 bases, with 10 bases left between them. In nucleotides, the CDR3 is TGTGCCAGTACCGGGAGCGGAGATACGCAGTATTTT. Translating it yields CASTGSGDTQYF.

This chain connects TRBV3-1 (or the pseudogene TRBV3-2) to TRBJ2-2; D may be TRBD2 (5 bases). This CDR3 is 16 amino acids long. The germline V and J ends were trimmed by 2 bases and 0 bases, with 10 bases remaining between them. Germline-derived CDR1 and CDR2 are LGHDT and YNNKEL (reference sequence). The CDR3 region has the DNA TGTGCCAGCAGCCAAACTAGTCCTGCGAACACCGGGGAGCTGTTTTTT. This codes for CASSQTSPANTGELFF.

The gene calls are TRBV18 and TRBJ2-5, with TRBD1 matching 8 bases. CDR3 length: 13 amino acids. The trim removed 6 bases at V and 4 bases at J, leaving 4 bases unmatched. Germline-derived CDR1 and CDR2 are KGHSH and LQKENI. The CDR3 reads CASSRTGRETQYF. DNA of the CDR3: TGTGCCAGCTCTAGGACAGGGCGAGAGACCCAGTACTTC.

The chain uses TRBV5-1 and TRBJ2-7; tentative D call: TRBD2 (5 bases). V was pared by 0 bases and J by 7 bases, with 8 bases between. Germline CDR1 SGHRS, CDR2 YFSETQ. The CDR3 is 12 residues long. The CDR3, as DNA: TGCGCCAGCAGCTTGGAAGGAGGTGAGCAGTACTTC. Translating it yields CASSLEGGEQYF.

The chain recombines TRBV19 with TRBJ2-2; unclear D gene. This CDR3 is 16 amino acids long. Germline loops: CDR1 LNHDA, CDR2 SQIVND (reference sequence). Trimming removed 4 bases from V and 0 bases from J, with 12 bases in between. In nucleotides, the CDR3 is TGTGCCAGTAGTACACCGACACCAACGAACACCGGGGAGCTGTTTTTT. This translates into CASSTPTPTNTGELFF.

The chain employs TRBV4-1 and TRBJ2-3; weak D call: TRBD1 (7 bases). Trimming took off 4 bases at V and 2 bases at J, with 10 bases between the two ends. Per the germline V gene, CDR1 is MGHRA and CDR2 is YSYEKL. CDR3 length: 14 residues. The CDR3 region is CASSRGTVTDTQYF. CDR3 coding DNA: TGCGCCAGCAGCCGCGGGACAGTCACAGATACGCAGTATTTT.

This clone was detected a few times. The J gene is TRBJ2-7, the V gene TRBV7-8; the match to TRBD1 covers 8 bases. V gave up 1 base and J gave up 0 bases; unmatched junction bases: 2. Looked up from germline, CDR1 is SGHVS and CDR2 is FQNEAQ. The CDR3 loop spans 15 amino acids. CDR3 DNA sequence: TGTGCCAGCAGCTTAGAGGACAGGGTCTCCTACGAGCAGTACTTC. It specifies CASSLEDRVSYEQYF.

In the case of this clone: Within the sample, other DNA sequences also encode this same CDR3. This chain links TRBV6-6 with TRBJ2-5, with a weak D call TRBD2 (7 bases). Germline V gives CDR1 MNHNY, CDR2 SVGAGI (reference sequence). This CDR3 comprises 14 residues. V lost 0 bases and J 4 bases, leaving 9 bases between the germline ends. In DNA, the CDR3 is TGTGCCAGCAGTTACTCGGGGGGGCGAGAGACCCAGTACTTC. Translated: CASSYSGGRETQYF.

J is TRBJ2-1 and V is TRBV29-1; tentatively, D is TRBD2 (5 bases). CDR1 and CDR2 from the germline V gene are SQVTM and ANQGSEA. There are 12 residues in the CDR3. V was shortened by 7 bases and J by 8 bases, with 15 bases between the two germline ends. CDR3 nucleotide sequence: TGCAGCGCTAAACTAGGATCGGATGAGCAGTTCTTC. Translated, it gives CSAKLGSDEQFF.

V usage is TRBV18 and J usage is TRBJ1-2; no reliable D call. Trimming stripped 2 bases from V and 4 bases from J, with 14 bases between. This CDR3 contains 15 residues. In germline, CDR1 is KGHSH, CDR2 LQKENI. CDR3 in amino acids: CASSPSLELGYGYTF. The CDR3 coding sequence is TGTGCCAGCTCACCAAGCCTGGAGCTGGGCTATGGCTACACCTTC.

J is TRBJ2-3 and V is TRBV24-1; TRBD2 aligns across 10 bases. The germline V gene encodes CDR1 KGHDR and CDR2 SFDVKD. The length of the CDR3 is 17 residues. The V segment lost 0 bases and the J segment 6 bases; nucleotides outside the gene matches: 8. The CDR3, as DNA: TGTGCCACCAGTGATTTGCGTGTTAGCGGGGGGAGTGATACGCAGTATTTT. Protein product: CATSDLRVSGGSDTQYF.

This rearrangement joins TRBV19 to TRBJ1-5, with D perhaps matching TRBD1 (6 bases). Germline V gene sequence: CDR1 LNHDA, CDR2 SQIVND (reference sequence). The V end was cut by 5 bases, the J end by 4 bases, with 12 bases between. The CDR3 length is 14 residues. The CDR3: CASSVPTGNQPQHF. For the CDR3, the DNA is TGTGCCAGTAGTGTCCCGACAGGAAATCAGCCCCAGCATTTT.

This clone was picked up one time. The rearrangement links TRBV7-2 to TRBJ1-1; possibly TRBD1 for D (5 bases). V was pared by 3 bases and J by 9 bases, with 14 bases between. CDR3 length equals 13 residues. The germline V gene encodes CDR1 SGHTA and CDR2 FQGNSA. In DNA form, the CDR3 reads TGTGCCAGCAGCTTCCCTGGGGCCCCTCAAGCTTTCTTT. Translating gives CASSFPGAPQAFF.

This clone was recorded once. The chain carries TRBV18 and TRBJ1-5; D ambiguous. The V and J ends lost 2 bases and 5 bases respectively, with 7 bases between them. The CDR3 totals 13 residues. Looked up from germline, CDR1 is KGHSH and CDR2 is LQKENI. The CDR3 loop reads CASSPIRDQPQHF. The DNA of the CDR3 is TGTGCCAGCTCACCAATCCGAGATCAGCCCCAGCATTTT.

The V and J genes are TRBV27 and TRBJ1-2; D unresolved. The V end was cut by 5 bases, the J end by 4 bases, with 14 bases between. This CDR3 contains 14 residues. Germline V gene sequence: CDR1 MNHEY, CDR2 SMNVEV (reference sequence). The CDR3 DNA sequence: TGTGCCAGCAGTCCCCACGGGGAGGTCTATGGCTACACCTTC. It translates to CASSPHGEVYGYTF.

The rearrangement links TRBV7-9 to TRBJ1-6; maybe TRBD1 (5 bases). The CDR3 is 14 residues long. Trimming took off 4 bases at V and 8 bases at J, with 12 bases between the two ends. Germline CDR1 reads SEHNR; CDR2 reads FQNEAQ (reference sequence). The CDR3 sequence: CASSSGRGDSPLHF. CDR3 nucleotide sequence: TGTGCCAGCAGCTCGGGACGGGGGGATTCACCCCTCCACTTT. Drawing the rest from reference TRBV7-9 and TRBJ1-6, the complete variable domain is DTGVSQNPRHKITKRGQNVTFRCDPISEHNRLYWYRQTLGQGPEFLTYFQNEAQLEKSRLLSDRFSAERPKGSFSTLEIQRTEQGDSAMYLCASSSGRGDSPLHFGNGTRLTVT.

This clone was picked up a small number of times. The CDR3 DNA reads TGCAGCGTACAGGGGTACACTGAAGCTTTCTTT. Protein sequence: CSVQGYTEAFF. The V gene is TRBV29-1, the J gene TRBJ1-1, with 7 bases matching TRBD1. Losses at the gene ends were 6 bases for V and 3 bases for J; bases not matched to a gene: 1. Germline V CDR1 and CDR2: SQVTM, ANQGSEA. The CDR3 runs to 11 residues.

This clone has more than one count but fewer than ten. The J gene is TRBJ2-2, the V gene TRBV19; 7 nucleotides align to TRBD1. V shed 7 bases, J shed 5 bases, and the junction held 7 bases outside the gene matches. The CDR3 totals 14 residues. Looked up from germline, CDR1 is LNHDA and CDR2 is SQIVND (reference sequence). The CDR3 sequence is CASKEGAYTGELFF. As DNA, the CDR3 is TGTGCCAGTAAAGAGGGGGCGTATACCGGGGAGCTGTTTTTT.